The 27 T cell receptor beta chains below all came from one sample that was sequenced in a study of blood T cell repertoires in COVID-19. The method was immunoSEQ multiplex PCR; TCRdb's version includes in-frame clones alone and lacks a portion of them. The sample carries about 89,000 clones, roughly 80% recorded once. The sequencing input was peripheral blood. The receptors here all came from a woman older than 75 with acute or convalescent COVID-19.

By frequency in the sample, this clone is medium-sized. The rearrangement uses TRBV30 and TRBJ2-7, with 10 bases aligning to TRBD2. This CDR3 has 15 amino acids. Per the germline V gene, CDR1 is GTSNPN and CDR2 is SVGIG (reference sequence). The J segment lost 6 bases and the V segment lost 5 bases, leaving 13 bases of the junction unmatched. The CDR3 is CAWRAGTSDYGEQYF. The CDR3 DNA follows: TGTGCCTGGCGGGCTGGGACTAGCGATTATGGCGAGCAGTACTTC. Full variable domain (missing parts from reference TRBV30 and TRBJ2-7): SQTIHQWPATLVQPVGSPLSLECTVEGTSNPNLYWYRQAAGRGLQLLFYSVGIGQISSEVPQNLSASRPQDRQFILSSKKLLLSDSGFYLCAWRAGTSDYGEQYFGPGTRLTVT.

This rearrangement joins TRBV2 to TRBJ2-5, with 13 positions matching TRBD2. Trimming at V came to 6 bases and at J to 5 bases, leaving 6 bases not matched to a gene. CDR1 is SNHLY and CDR2 is FYNNEI in the germline V gene. The CDR3 length is 15 residues. CDR3 nucleotides: TGTGCCAGCAGAACACTAGCGGGGGGGCCTGAGACCCAGTACTTC. It translates to CASRTLAGGPETQYF.

This rearrangement joins TRBV7-3 to TRBJ1-1, with 12 positions matching TRBD1. Trimming removed 5 bases from V and 6 bases from J; junction bases left unmatched: 4. Germline CDR1 reads SGHTA; CDR2 reads FQGTGA. The CDR3 has 14 residues. The CDR3 DNA reads as TGTGCCAGCAGCATCGGGACAGGGGGCTCTGAAGCTTTCTTT. Translated: CASSIGTGGSEAFF.

V usage is TRBV11-3 and J usage is TRBJ2-7, with D perhaps matching TRBD1 (7 bases). The CDR3 is 17 amino acids. Trimming cost V 1 base and J 0 bases, with 16 bases left between them. CDR1 is SGHNT and CDR2 is YENEEA in the germline V gene. CDR3 bases: TGTGCCAGCAGCTTAGGAGGCGGGACAGACCTCTCCTACGAGCAGTACTTC. Protein: CASSLGGGTDLSYEQYF. Full variable domain (outside the CDR3, taken from reference TRBV11-3 and TRBJ2-7): EAGVVQSPRYKIIEKKQPVAFWCNPISGHNTLYWYLQNLGQGPELLIRYENEEAVDDSQLPKDRFSAERLKGVDSTLKIQPAELGDSAVYLCASSLGGGTDLSYEQYFGPGTRLTVT.

The chain couples TRBV2 to TRBJ1-2; no definite D call. CDR1 and CDR2 from the germline V gene are SNHLY and FYNNEI. V dropped 3 bases and J dropped 7 bases, with 15 bases sitting between them. The CDR3 is 14 amino acids. The CDR3 sequence is CASSDVRLWRGYTF. The DNA for the CDR3 is TGTGCCAGCAGTGACGTCAGGCTTTGGCGTGGCTACACCTTC.

This clone appeared a few times. The V call is TRBV7-6, the J call TRBJ1-5; D uncertain. The V end lost 2 bases, the J end lost 5 bases, and 7 bases lay between the germline ends. Germline values: CDR1 SGHVS, CDR2 FNYEAQ. There are 13 residues in the CDR3. CDR3 bases: TGTGCCAGCAGCTTAAGCAGGTATCAGCCCCAGCATTTT. Amino acid sequence: CASSLSRYQPQHF.

The chain carries TRBV7-6 and TRBJ2-5; a weak D match, TRBD1 (5 bases). V was clipped by 5 bases and J by 5 bases, with 15 bases between them. This CDR3 is built from 14 residues. The germline CDR1 and CDR2 sequences are SGHVS and FNYEAQ. CDR3 in DNA: TGTGCCAGCAGCGCCGGACAATACATGGAGACCCAGTACTTC. This gives the protein CASSAGQYMETQYF.

The CDR3 region has the DNA TGCGCCAGCAGCCAAGTAGCAATGAACACTGAAGCTTTCTTT. The encoded protein is CASSQVAMNTEAFF. The V gene is TRBV4-1, the J gene TRBJ1-1; D remains unclear. CDR1 is MGHRA, CDR2 YSYEKL, per germline. The CDR3 runs to 14 residues. V was pared by 1 base and J by 0 bases, with 6 bases between.

The table lists this clone with a few counts. The chain carries TRBV15 and TRBJ2-2, with TRBD2 matching 10 bases. V was clipped by 3 bases and J by 6 bases; unmatched bases: 7. Germline V gene sequence: CDR1 LNHNV, CDR2 YYDKDF (reference sequence). The CDR3 loop spans 16 amino acids. CDR3 nucleotides: TGTGCCACCAGCAGTCCCGGGACTAGCGAAGCCGGGGAGCTGTTTTTT. Its translation is CATSSPGTSEAGELFF.

The chain joins TRBV7-2 to TRBJ2-7; 12 bases agree with TRBD2. Germline V gene sequence: CDR1 SGHTA, CDR2 FQGNSA. V was pared by 3 bases and J by 6 bases, with 15 bases of the junction left unmatched. The CDR3 covers 18 residues. This CDR3 reads CASSFPGLAGVAPPEQYF. The CDR3 bases are TGTGCCAGCAGCTTCCCGGGACTAGCGGGCGTGGCACCCCCCGAGCAGTACTTC.

The CDR3 reads CASSMGAYEQYF. DNA for the CDR3: TGCGCCAGCAGCATGGGGGCATACGAGCAGTACTTC. This chain connects TRBV5-1 to TRBJ2-7; perhaps TRBD1 as D (6 bases). The CDR3 has 12 residues. The V and J ends lost 4 bases and 4 bases respectively, with 9 bases between them. Germline values: CDR1 SGHRS, CDR2 YFSETQ.

This rearrangement joins TRBV6-1 to TRBJ2-1, with 8 nucleotides matching TRBD2. The CDR3 extends over 15 amino acids. The V and J ends lost 2 bases and 4 bases, in that order; junction bases with no gene match: 4. Germline CDR1 is MNHNS and CDR2 is SASEGT. CDR3 in amino acids: CASSERGGRYNEQFF. DNA of the CDR3: TGTGCCAGCAGTGAACGGGGGGGCCGGTACAATGAGCAGTTCTTC.

This chain connects TRBV21-1 to TRBJ1-4; the D call TRBD1 from the table was never checked on the DNA. TRBV21-1 is assigned pseudogene status. The CDR3 totals 19 residues. The CDR3 loop reads CASSETGNGWVRVNEKLFF. In nucleotides, the CDR3 is TGTGCCAGCAGTGAGACAGGAAACGGATGGGTGAGGGTTAATGAAAAACTGTTTTTT.

V usage is TRBV6-5 and J usage is TRBJ2-7; 13 bases line up with TRBD2. The V gene's germline CDR1 is MNHEY and CDR2 SVGAGI. This CDR3 comprises 14 residues. After removal of 4 bases from V and 4 bases from J, the junction contained 1 base not matched to a gene. CDR3 in DNA: TGTGCCAGCAGTTGGACTAGCGGGGGTTACGAGCAGTACTTC. Protein sequence: CASSWTSGGYEQYF.

V gene TRBV18 combines with J gene TRBJ2-3; 7 bases line up with TRBD2. The V and J ends lost 3 bases and 4 bases, in that order; junction bases with no gene match: 7. Germline V gene data show CDR1 as KGHSH and CDR2 as LQKENI. The CDR3 has 15 residues. CDR3 nucleotides: TGTGCCAGCTCACCGGGACGGGAGGAGGCAGATACGCAGTATTTT. Its translation: CASSPGREEADTQYF.

The chain uses TRBV18 and TRBJ1-4; 8 bases line up with TRBD1. Germline V gene lookup returns CDR1 KGHSH and CDR2 LQKENI. V lost 3 bases, J lost 5 bases, and 2 bases stayed unmatched. The CDR3 is 14 residues long. CDR3 loop: CASSPRTGNEKLFF. The CDR3, as DNA: TGTGCCAGCTCACCCCGGACAGGGAATGAAAAACTGTTTTTT.

V usage is TRBV19 and J usage is TRBJ2-1; 7 nucleotides line up with TRBD2. The length of the CDR3 is 14 residues. The junction had 10 bases not matched to a gene; V was cut back by 9 bases and J by 5 bases. CDR1 and CDR2 from the germline V gene are LNHDA and SQIVND (reference sequence). The CDR3 is CASGRTTNDNEQFF. Here the CDR3 DNA reads TGTGCCAGCGGGAGGACTACCAATGACAATGAGCAGTTCTTC.

The CDR3, as DNA: TGTGCCACCAGTGATTCGCCGAGACTAGCGGGGTCCATCTTCACAGATACGCAGTATTTT. The encoded protein is CATSDSPRLAGSIFTDTQYF. The chain is built from TRBV24-1 and TRBJ2-3; 11 bases match TRBD2. From germline, CDR1 is KGHDR and CDR2 SFDVKD. The CDR3 totals 20 residues. V trimming: 2 bases; J trimming: 2 bases; junction bases outside the gene matches: 14.

The V and J genes are TRBV6-1 and TRBJ2-7; TRBD2 matches 12 bases. This CDR3 region has 17 residues. The germline CDR1 and CDR2 sequences are MNHNS and SASEGT. V trimming: 4 bases; J trimming: 3 bases; junction bases outside the gene matches: 10. Here the CDR3 reads CASSAPWTSGNHYEQYF. The CDR3 nucleotides read TGTGCCAGCAGTGCGCCCTGGACTAGCGGGAACCACTACGAGCAGTACTTC.

This chain links TRBV7-6 with TRBJ1-4, with 8 bases matching TRBD1. V lost 4 bases and J lost 2; bases outside the gene matches: 3. This CDR3 region has 15 residues. Germline lookup yields CDR1 SGHVS and CDR2 FNYEAQ. CDR3 nucleotide sequence: TGTGCCAGCAGCTCCAACAGGGGGACTAATGAAAAACTGTTTTTT. As protein: CASSSNRGTNEKLFF.

This clone was seen once. CDR3 nucleotides: TGTGCCACCAGTGAGAGCGGGAGACCCTACAATGAGCAGTTCTTC. This gives the protein CATSESGRPYNEQFF. This chain joins TRBV24-1 and TRBJ2-1, with TRBD2 identical over 8 bases. CDR1 is KGHDR and CDR2 is SFDVKD in the germline V gene. This CDR3 has 15 residues. V was pared by 4 bases and J by 2 bases, with 3 bases of the junction left unmatched.

The chain joins TRBV5-1 to TRBJ2-1; D is unresolved. Trimming took 0 bases from V and 0 from J, leaving 10 bases between them. The CDR3 consists of 16 residues. Germline CDR1 SGHRS, CDR2 YFSETQ. The CDR3 protein is CASSLAFLSSYNEQFF. In DNA, the CDR3 is TGCGCCAGCAGCTTGGCTTTTCTGAGCTCCTACAATGAGCAGTTCTTC.

This clone was detected ten times or more. V and J are TRBV7-9 and TRBJ1-1; the match to TRBD1 covers 9 bases. After removal of 2 bases from V and 8 bases from J, the junction contained 3 bases not matched to a gene. Germline-derived CDR1 and CDR2 are SEHNR and FQNEAQ (reference sequence). The CDR3 contains 13 residues. CDR3 region: CASSLRQGGEAFF. The CDR3 DNA reads as TGTGCCAGCAGCTTACGACAGGGGGGAGAAGCTTTCTTT. The complete variable domain, with remaining parts taken from reference TRBV7-9 and TRBJ1-1, reads DTGVSQNPRHKITKRGQNVTFRCDPISEHNRLYWYRQTLGQGPEFLTYFQNEAQLEKSRLLSDRFSAERPKGSFSTLEIQRTEQGDSAMYLCASSLRQGGEAFFGQGTRLTVV.

The rearrangement joins TRBV5-4 to TRBJ1-2; D remains ambiguous. CDR1 and CDR2 (germline): SGHNT, YYREEE (reference sequence). The CDR3 sequence is 13 residues long. The germline V and J ends were trimmed by 4 bases and 4 bases, with 11 bases remaining between them. This CDR3 is CASSGNRGYGYTF. For the CDR3, the DNA is TGTGCCAGCAGCGGAAACCGGGGCTATGGCTACACCTTC.

This sequence joins TRBV24-1 and TRBJ2-2; D is uncertain. With 3 bases removed from V and 4 bases from J, the gap between germline ends came to 11 bases. Germline-derived CDR1 and CDR2 are KGHDR and SFDVKD. CDR3 size: 15 residues. The DNA for the CDR3 is TGTGCCACCAGTGATCACTTCCGCGGCACCGGGGAGCTGTTTTTT. It translates to CATSDHFRGTGELFF.

V is TRBV6-5 and J is TRBJ2-7; TRBD1 matches at 9 bases. The germline V gene has CDR1 MNHEY and CDR2 SVGAGI. The V segment lost 6 bases and the J segment 0 bases; nucleotides outside the gene matches: 6. The CDR3 runs 15 residues. The CDR3 DNA sequence: TGTGCCAGCAGAAAAGGACAGGGGAGCTCCTACGAGCAGTACTTC. Amino acid sequence: CASRKGQGSSYEQYF.

The gene calls are TRBV27 and TRBJ1-2; D uncertain. Germline V gene lookup returns CDR1 MNHEY and CDR2 SMNVEV (reference sequence). V lost 0 bases and J 4 bases, leaving 9 bases between the germline ends. This CDR3 is 14 amino acids long. The CDR3 DNA is TGTGCCAGCAGTTTATCTGGCCAAGTCTATGGCTACACCTTC. Protein: CASSLSGQVYGYTF.